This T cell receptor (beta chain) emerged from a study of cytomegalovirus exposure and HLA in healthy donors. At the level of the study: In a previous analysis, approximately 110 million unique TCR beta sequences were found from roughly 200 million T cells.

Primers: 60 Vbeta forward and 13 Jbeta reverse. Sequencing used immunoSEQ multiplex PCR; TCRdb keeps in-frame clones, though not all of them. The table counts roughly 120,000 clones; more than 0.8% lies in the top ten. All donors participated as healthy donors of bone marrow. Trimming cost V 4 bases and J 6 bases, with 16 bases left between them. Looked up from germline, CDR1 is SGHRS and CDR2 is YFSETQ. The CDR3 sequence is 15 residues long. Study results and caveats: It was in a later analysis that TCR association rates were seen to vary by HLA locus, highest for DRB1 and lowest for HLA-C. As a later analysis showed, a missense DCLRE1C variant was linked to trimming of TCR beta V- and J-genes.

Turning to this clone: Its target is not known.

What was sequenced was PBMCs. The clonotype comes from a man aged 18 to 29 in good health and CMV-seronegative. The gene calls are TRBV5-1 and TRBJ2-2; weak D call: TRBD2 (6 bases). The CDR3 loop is CASSLGGGFAGELFF. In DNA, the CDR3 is TGCGCCAGCAGCCTTGGAGGAGGGTTCGCCGGGGAGCTGTTTTTT.